This entry lists 13 T cell receptor beta chains sequenced from one sample in a study of cytomegalovirus exposure and HLA in healthy donors. Both 60 Vbeta primers and 13 Jbeta primers went into the PCR. Generated by immunoSEQ multiplex PCR, the TCRdb table keeps only in-frame clones and is missing some. The sample carries about 86,000 clones, around 79% recorded once. Sequencing used PBMCs. These receptors were collected from a woman in her thirties or forties in good health and CMV-seropositive.

V usage is TRBV19 and J usage is TRBJ1-5; a possible D gene is TRBD1 (6 bases). This CDR3 is 16 amino acids long. Germline CDR1 and CDR2: LNHDA and SQIVND (reference sequence). V lost 6 bases and J lost 2, with 17 bases in between. The chain's CDR3 is CASSDRPQGGNQPQHF. The CDR3 coding sequence is TGTGCCAGTAGCGACAGGCCCCAGGGTGGCAATCAGCCCCAGCATTTT.

The chain joins TRBV6-1 to TRBJ1-1; possible D gene TRBD1, 6 bases. The CDR3 consists of 12 residues. V was trimmed by 8 bases and J by 4 bases, leaving 11 bases between them. Germline CDR1 MNHNS, CDR2 SASEGT. The CDR3 sequence: CASVGQRTEAFF. DNA of the CDR3: TGTGCCAGCGTAGGACAGCGCACTGAAGCTTTCTTT.

This clone was counted between two and nine times. The chain has TRBV5-1 and TRBJ2-1; D might be TRBD2 (7 bases). The CDR3 totals 14 residues. The V end lost 4 bases, the J end lost 3 bases, and 11 bases lay between the germline ends. Germline CDR1 and CDR2: SGHRS and YFSETQ. The CDR3 bases are TGCGCCAGCAGCCCGGGGGGCGGCTACAATGAGCAGTTCTTC. Its translation: CASSPGGGYNEQFF.

The chain employs TRBV5-1 and TRBJ2-7; 7 positions agree with TRBD1. V was clipped by 0 bases and J by 2 bases; unmatched bases: 8. This CDR3 contains 16 residues. CDR1 is SGHRS and CDR2 is YFSETQ in the germline V gene. The CDR3 region is CASSLEPGQITYEQYF. The CDR3 DNA reads as TGCGCCAGCAGCTTGGAACCGGGACAGATAACCTACGAGCAGTACTTC.

This chain connects TRBV7-9 to TRBJ1-2; 11 bases agree with TRBD1. This CDR3 is 15 amino acids long. J was trimmed by 6 bases and V by 5 bases; bases with no gene match: 8. Germline CDR1 SEHNR, CDR2 FQNEAQ (reference sequence). The CDR3 nucleotides read TGTGCCAGCAGCCCTGGGACAGGGGGTAGGGATGGCTACACCTTC. It encodes CASSPGTGGRDGYTF.

V gene TRBV19 combines with J gene TRBJ2-1; no clear D. The germline V gene has CDR1 LNHDA and CDR2 SQIVND (reference sequence). V lost 5 bases, J lost 8 bases, and 13 bases lay in between. This CDR3 spans 13 amino acids. CDR3 DNA: TGTGCCAGTAGTGAGAGGTCGCATGATGAGCAGTTCTTC. Amino acid sequence: CASSERSHDEQFF.

The chain joins TRBV5-4 to TRBJ1-6; unclear D gene. Trimming took off 4 bases at V and 14 bases at J, with 16 bases between the two ends. Germline CDR1 and CDR2: SGHNT and YYREEE (reference sequence). The CDR3 is made up of 13 amino acids. The CDR3 loop is CASSPSEPRALHF. The CDR3 DNA follows: TGTGCCAGCAGCCCCTCCGAGCCCCGGGCCCTCCACTTT.

The rearrangement joins TRBV28 to TRBJ1-5; 11 bases map to TRBD1. Germline V CDR1 and CDR2: MDHEN, SYDVKM. CDR3 length: 16 amino acids. Unmatched junction bases numbered 8, after V lost 6 bases and J lost 4 bases. For the CDR3, the DNA is TGTGCCAGCAGCCGGATCGGGACAGGGGGAAATCAGCCCCAGCATTTT. This encodes CASSRIGTGGNQPQHF.

V is TRBV18 and J is TRBJ2-2, with 7 bases lining up with TRBD1. Looked up from germline, CDR1 is KGHSH and CDR2 is LQKENI. The CDR3 is made up of 13 amino acids. Germline trimming cut 5 bases from V and 7 bases from J; bases unmatched to any gene: 4. The CDR3 region is CASSGQVIGELFF. The CDR3 DNA follows: TGTGCCAGCTCAGGACAGGTGATCGGGGAGCTGTTTTTT. The variable domain in full, with the rest retrieved from reference TRBV18 and TRBJ2-2, is NAGVMQNPRHLVRRRGQEARLRCSPMKGHSHVYWYRQLPEEGLKFMVYLQKENIIDESGMPKERFSAEFPKEGPSILRIQQVVRGDSAAYFCASSGQVIGELFFGEGSRLTVL.

The chain recombines TRBV7-3 with TRBJ2-6, with TRBD1 identical over 9 bases. J gave up 1 base and V 5 bases, and 9 bases lay outside the gene matches. Germline-derived CDR1 and CDR2 are SGHTA and FQGTGA. The CDR3 loop spans 18 amino acids. The CDR3 reads CASSPYTGGSSGANVLTF. Written as DNA, the CDR3 is TGTGCCAGCAGCCCATATACAGGGGGCTCATCTGGGGCCAACGTCCTGACTTTC.

This sequence joins TRBV15 and TRBJ1-5; 8 nucleotides line up with TRBD1. The V segment lost 2 bases and the J segment 6 bases; nucleotides outside the gene matches: 6. The CDR3 spans 15 residues. CDR1 and CDR2 (germline): LNHNV, YYDKDF (reference sequence). The DNA for the CDR3 is TGTGCCACCAGCAGATCCACAGGGGGTGGTCAGCCCCAGCATTTT. Translated: CATSRSTGGGQPQHF.

The chain employs TRBV4-2 and TRBJ2-3; the D gene is possibly TRBD2 (5 bases). Germline-derived CDR1 and CDR2 are LGHNA and YNFKEQ. Trimming stripped 0 bases from V and 1 base from J, with 14 bases between. The CDR3 loop spans 17 amino acids. The CDR3 DNA is TGTGCCAGCAGCCAAGAGAGCTCGGGGTTCGGCACAGATACGCAGTATTTT. Translation gives CASSQESSGFGTDTQYF.

V and J are TRBV28 and TRBJ2-1; 11 nucleotides align to TRBD2. The CDR3 contains 13 residues. V was clipped by 5 bases and J by 15 bases; unmatched bases: 9. Germline V lookup: CDR1 MDHEN, CDR2 SYDVKM. CDR3: CASSRTTSGRRFF. CDR3 DNA sequence: TGTGCCAGCAGTCGAACCACTAGCGGGAGACGGTTCTTC.